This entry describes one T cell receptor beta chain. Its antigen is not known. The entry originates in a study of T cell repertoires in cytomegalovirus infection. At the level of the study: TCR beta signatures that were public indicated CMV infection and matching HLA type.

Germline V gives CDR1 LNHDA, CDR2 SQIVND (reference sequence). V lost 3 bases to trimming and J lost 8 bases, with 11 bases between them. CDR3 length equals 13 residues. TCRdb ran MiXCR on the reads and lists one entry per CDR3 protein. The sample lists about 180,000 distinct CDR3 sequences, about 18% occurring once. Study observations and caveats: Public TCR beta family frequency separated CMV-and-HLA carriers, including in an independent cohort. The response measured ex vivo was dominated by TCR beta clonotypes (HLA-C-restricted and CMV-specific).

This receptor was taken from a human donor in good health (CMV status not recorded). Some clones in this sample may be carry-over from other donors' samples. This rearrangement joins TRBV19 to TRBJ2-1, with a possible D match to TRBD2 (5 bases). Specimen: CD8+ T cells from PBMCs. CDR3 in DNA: TGTGCCAGTAGTATTCGCCCCGGGGATGAGCAGTTCTTC. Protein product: CASSIRPGDEQFF.